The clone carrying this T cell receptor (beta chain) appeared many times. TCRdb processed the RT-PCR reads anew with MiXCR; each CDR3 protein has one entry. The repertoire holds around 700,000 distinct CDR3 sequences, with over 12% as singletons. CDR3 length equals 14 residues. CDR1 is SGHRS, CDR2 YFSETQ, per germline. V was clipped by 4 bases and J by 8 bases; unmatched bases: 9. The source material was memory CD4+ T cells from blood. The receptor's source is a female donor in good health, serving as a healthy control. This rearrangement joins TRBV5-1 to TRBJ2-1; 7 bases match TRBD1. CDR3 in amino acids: CASSQGQHHDEQFF. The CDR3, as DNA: TGCGCCAGCAGCCAGGGACAGCATCACGATGAGCAGTTCTTC.